This T cell receptor (beta chain) was profiled in a study of tumor and adjacent non-tumor tissue in lung cancer (dated by TCRdb to between 2018 and 2020). Describing the broader study: Of the cohort, eleven to twelve patients had adenocarcinoma, 2 had squamous cell carcinoma and 1 had small cell lung cancer. For each patient, one tumor sample and one normal lung sample were taken, giving 25 to 30 paired specimens that underwent TCRbeta CDR3 sequencing. Sequencing generated a total of around 120 million productive TCRbeta reads, averaging roughly 4.4 million reads per sample. Ages among the roughly 15 patients ranged from about 30 to 85 years, there were about ten men and 5 women, and disease was at TNM stage I to III. The study compared bulk TCRbeta repertoires between lung tumor tissue and matched distant non-tumor lung tissue from 15 or so lung cancer patients. General study outcomes and caveats: Significantly higher TCR diversity (inverse Simpson) was observed in tumor tissue than in normal lung tissue (approximately 430 vs 150, P = 0.0075, Mann-Whitney U test). Because peripheral blood was not sequenced, blood TCRbeta repertoires in the lung cancer patients of the study were not examined. TCR diversity was significantly higher in younger patients, and higher tumor TCR diversity was associated with shorter overall and disease-free survival. The top 100 clones accounted for a significantly larger cumulative portion of the repertoire in normal lung than in tumor tissue. With only around 16 patients in the cohort, the authors noted that larger samples and more detailed clinical data are needed. Neither the sequencing platform nor unique molecular identifiers are mentioned in the methods.

The library came from multiplex PCR. Sequencing took place on an Illumina HiSeq 2500. TCRbeta libraries were built by three rounds of nested PCR using primers (Table S4), following protocols modified from ARM-PCR. Before sequencing, PCR products in the 200-500 bp range were cut out of the gel and cleaned up using the QIAquick gel extraction kit. From the authors' description of their analysis: Trimmomatic was used to clean the reads, FLASH merged the cleaned reads into complete CDR3 sequences, and MiTCR assigned the sequences to V(D)J germline segments. VDJtools was used to compute clonal diversity as the inverse Simpson's index. A read counted as productive if the sequence was in-frame and lacked a premature stop codon. TCRdb itself trimmed the public reads at Q25 with fastp, ran MiXCR and retained productive beta chains. Records with the same CDR3 protein are collapsed into one entry carrying the most frequent genes and DNA. TCRdb, not the original authors, processed these V and J calls. Within this sample are roughly 65,000 distinct CDR3 sequences, with 60% of them counted one time only. The top ten hold about 19% of the sample.

On this clonotype: Its antigen target is currently unknown. No much larger clone exists at a distance of one base, and base qualities are not known.

The CDR3 runs 13 residues from the cysteine to the phenylalanine. Solely the CDR3 DNA is kept, with 39 bases framed from the first base. CDR1 SGHRS and CDR2 YFSETQ were looked up in the germline V gene. Relative to germline, V is 7 bases shorter and J is 5 bases shorter, with 12 bases between their ends. RNA was extracted from bulk unsorted tissue and checked for quality with a NanoDrop ND-1000 and an Agilent 2100. Newly diagnosed lung cancer patients without prior chemotherapy who had been admitted for thoracic surgery in China between August and November 2014 were enrolled as donors. Patients who had received previous radiotherapy or chemotherapy, or who had another concurrent cancer, were excluded from the study. Surgical tissue pieces of about 1-2.1 cm3 were preserved in RNAlater solution and stored at -80 °C until use.

This chain is built from TRBV5-1 and TRBJ2-2; D gene: possibly TRBD1, on 5 matching bases. Sequencing was performed on lung tumor tissue. The clonotype originates from a man aged 45 to 65 with non-small cell lung cancer. CDR3 region: CASFPRDTGELFF. The DNA sequence is TGCGCCAGCTTCCCCAGGGATACCGGGGAGCTGTTTTTT.